Listed below are T cell receptor beta chains from one sample, sequenced in a study of cytomegalovirus exposure and HLA in healthy donors. The assay was immunoSEQ multiplex PCR, and TCRdb's table has in-frame clones only and misses some. The repertoire holds approximately 180,000 clones, with 75% to 90% as singletons. Sequencing used PBMCs. These receptors all stem from a man under 40 in good health and CMV-seropositive. CDR3s include the opening cysteine and the closing phenylalanine or tryptophan. The D gene is left open where the match is weak. Expanded clones get a size class; other rows say once, few or many, or leave the size out.

clone_size j_call v_call cdr3_length d_call cdr3_nt cdr3_aa
few TRBJ1-2 TRBV6-1 14 TRBD1 TGTGCCAGCAGCGCCGGGACAGGGTCGGAGGGCTACACCTTC CASSAGTGSEGYTF
- TRBJ2-1 TRBV29-1 15 TRBD2 TGCAGCGTTGCCCAGACTAGCGGGGGCCTGAATGAGCAGTTCTTC CSVAQTSGGLNEQFF
- TRBJ2-1 TRBV18 17 TRBD2 TGTGCCAGCTCACCTCTAGCGGTCCCTTCGGGTTACAATGAGCAGTTCTTC CASSPLAVPSGYNEQFF
- TRBJ1-1 TRBV5-1 15 - TGCGCCAGCAGCTTGTATCCAGGGGAACACACTGAAGCTTTCTTT CASSLYPGEHTEAFF
- TRBJ1-5 TRBV27 16 - TGTGCCAGCAGTTTAGGACCGGGGGGTAGCAATCAGCCCCAGCATTTT CASSLGPGGSNQPQHF
- TRBJ1-1 TRBV5-1 19 TRBD1 TGCGCCAGCAGCCTTACACAGACAGGGGCCCATACAACCAACACTGAAGCTTTCTTT CASSLTQTGAHTTNTEAFF
- TRBJ2-1 TRBV27 14 - TGTGCCAGCAGTTCGCGACAGGCCTACAATGAGCAGTTCTTC CASSSRQAYNEQFF
once TRBJ2-5 TRBV11-3 16 TRBD2 TGTGCCAGCAACCCGACTAGCGGGGGGGTCCAAGAGACCCAGTACTTC CASNPTSGGVQETQYF
- TRBJ2-2 TRBV28 14 - TGTGCCAGCAGAAAGGGGCTGAACACCGGGGAGCTGTTTTTT CASRKGLNTGELFF
- TRBJ2-7 TRBV6-1 15 - TGTGCCAGCACTAAGGGGGTCGGGGTTCTCTACGAGCAGTACTTC CASTKGVGVLYEQYF
- TRBJ2-7 TRBV6-1 15 - TGTGCCAGCAGGACAGCCTGGGGCAGCTCCTACGAGCAGTACTTC CASRTAWGSSYEQYF
few TRBJ1-2 TRBV6-1 14 TRBD1 TGTGCCAGCAGTCCTCGCACAGGGGGCAGAGGCTACACCTTC CASSPRTGGRGYTF
once TRBJ2-5 TRBV5-1 15 - TGCGCCAGCAGCCTGGGGATCAAGGAGGGAGAGACCCAGTACTTC CASSLGIKEGETQYF
- TRBJ2-7 TRBV5-4 13 TRBD1 TGTGCCAGCAGCTTTGACAGGGGGTACGAGCAGTACTTC CASSFDRGYEQYF
- TRBJ2-7 TRBV7-8 14 TRBD2 TGTGCCAGCAGACCGACTAGCGGCCCCTACGAGCAGTACTTC CASRPTSGPYEQYF
- TRBJ2-5 TRBV5-8 17 TRBD2 TGTGCCAGCAGCTTGGGCCTAGCGGGGGGTCCACAAGAGACCCAGTACTTC CASSLGLAGGPQETQYF
few TRBJ2-1 TRBV29-1 14 TRBD2 TGCAGCGTCCTCGGACTAGCGGGAGAACGAGAGCAGTTCTTC CSVLGLAGEREQFF
- TRBJ1-5 TRBV2 17 TRBD1 TGTGCCAGCAGTGGGGACAGGGGATCACAATACAATCAGCCCCAGCATTTT CASSGDRGSQYNQPQHF
- TRBJ2-1 TRBV11-3 15 TRBD2 TGTGCCAGCAGCTTAGGACTAGCGGACTACAATGAGCAGTTCTTC CASSLGLADYNEQFF
- TRBJ1-5 TRBV18 14 - TGTGCCAGCTCAGCGAACAGGGACGGTCAGCCCCAGCATTTT CASSANRDGQPQHF
- TRBJ2-1 TRBV9 13 - TGTGCCAGCAGTCTGACCAGGGGCGATGAGCAGTTCTTC CASSLTRGDEQFF
- TRBJ1-4 TRBV4-2 18 - TGTGCCAGCAGCCAAGATTCGACAGTATCCCTACAAAACGAAAAACTGTTTTTT CASSQDSTVSLQNEKLFF
- TRBJ2-7 TRBV4-3 14 TRBD1 TGCGCCAGCAGCCCCGGGCAGGGGGCTTACGAGCAGTACTTC CASSPGQGAYEQYF
few TRBJ2-1 TRBV7-2 14 - TGTGCCAGCAGCTTTGCCGGGTCTAATGCTGAGCAGTTCTTC CASSFAGSNAEQFF
- TRBJ2-7 TRBV19 15 - TGTGCCAGTAGTATAGGGGGGCGAGGAGAGTACGAGCAGTACTTC CASSIGGRGEYEQYF
- TRBJ1-2 TRBV6-5 13 TRBD1 TGTGCCAGCAGGCAACAGGGGGCCCGTGGCTACACCTTC CASRQQGARGYTF
few TRBJ2-2 TRBV6-5 14 TRBD1 TGTGCCAGTATGGACAGGGGCGGGACCGGGGAGCTGTTTTTT CASMDRGGTGELFF
- TRBJ1-5 TRBV6-4 18 TRBD1 TGTGCCAGCAGTGACCTTTCGGACAGGCTGATGGGCAATCAGCCCCAGCATTTT CASSDLSDRLMGNQPQHF
- TRBJ2-2 TRBV27 15 - TGTGCCAGCAGCCGACAGGCAGGAGGAGCCGGGGAGCTGTTTTTT CASSRQAGGAGELFF
- TRBJ1-1 TRBV23-1 15 TRBD1 TGCGCCAGCAGTCAAAGGGGACAGGGGGGGACTGAAGCTTTCTTT CASSQRGQGGTEAFF
- TRBJ1-4 TRBV6-5 14 TRBD1 TGTGCCAGCAGTTACCTTGGACAGGATGAAAAACTGTTTTTT CASSYLGQDEKLFF
- TRBJ1-1 TRBV5-4 15 TRBD1 TGTGCCAGCAGCCCCGGGACAGCATCCTACACTGAAGCTTTCTTT CASSPGTASYTEAFF
- TRBJ1-1 TRBV27 14 - TGTGCCAGCAGTTTATACAGGTCGGCCACTGAAGCTTTCTTT CASSLYRSATEAFF
- TRBJ1-2 TRBV6-5 15 TRBD1 TGTGCCAGCAGTTACGCGTCCGGGACAGCTTATGGCTACACCTTC CASSYASGTAYGYTF
- TRBJ2-1 TRBV2 17 - TGTGCCAGCAGTGATTCGGCCTACGCGGGCTCCTACAATGAGCAGTTCTTC CASSDSAYAGSYNEQFF
- TRBJ1-5 TRBV15 15 - TGTGCCACCAGCAGGGAAGACAGGCCTAGGCAGCCCCAGCATTTT CATSREDRPRQPQHF
- TRBJ1-1 TRBV5-1 14 TRBD1 TGCGCCAGCAGCTGGGGGACAGGGGAGACTGAAGCTTTCTTT CASSWGTGETEAFF
- TRBJ2-3 TRBV7-3 19 TRBD2 TGTGCCAGCAGCTTACGCCCGGGACTAGCGGAGGAGCCGACAGATACGCAGTATTTT CASSLRPGLAEEPTDTQYF
- TRBJ2-3 TRBV19 15 TRBD2 TGTGCCAGTAGTATAAGTGCGCGGGAGGGGGATACGCAGTATTTT CASSISAREGDTQYF
once TRBJ1-6 TRBV2 13 TRBD1 TGTGCCAGCAGAGGACAGGTCAATTCACCCCTCCACTTT CASRGQVNSPLHF
- TRBJ1-1 TRBV5-4 16 TRBD1 TGTGCCAGCAGCTCGGAGGAGGGGGCAAGGGTCGCTGAAGCTTTCTTT CASSSEEGARVAEAFF
- TRBJ2-7 TRBV19 15 TRBD2 TGTGCCAGTACCCCCGGGACTACCCTCGGCTACGAGCAGTACTTC CASTPGTTLGYEQYF
- TRBJ1-6 TRBV5-1 15 TRBD1 TGCGCCAGCAGCTTGTCGGACAGGGAAGGTTCACCCCTCCACTTT CASSLSDREGSPLHF
- TRBJ2-1 TRBV7-9 17 TRBD2 TGTGCCAGCAGCCTAGGGGCTAGCGGGAGGGAACACAATGAGCAGTTCTTC CASSLGASGREHNEQFF
few TRBJ2-1 TRBV6-5 15 TRBD1 TGTGCCAGCAATCGACAGGGGATACTTTACAATGAGCAGTTCTTC CASNRQGILYNEQFF
- TRBJ2-1 TRBV6-1 11 - TGTGCCACGAGCAGGTACAATGAGCAGTTCTTC CATSRYNEQFF